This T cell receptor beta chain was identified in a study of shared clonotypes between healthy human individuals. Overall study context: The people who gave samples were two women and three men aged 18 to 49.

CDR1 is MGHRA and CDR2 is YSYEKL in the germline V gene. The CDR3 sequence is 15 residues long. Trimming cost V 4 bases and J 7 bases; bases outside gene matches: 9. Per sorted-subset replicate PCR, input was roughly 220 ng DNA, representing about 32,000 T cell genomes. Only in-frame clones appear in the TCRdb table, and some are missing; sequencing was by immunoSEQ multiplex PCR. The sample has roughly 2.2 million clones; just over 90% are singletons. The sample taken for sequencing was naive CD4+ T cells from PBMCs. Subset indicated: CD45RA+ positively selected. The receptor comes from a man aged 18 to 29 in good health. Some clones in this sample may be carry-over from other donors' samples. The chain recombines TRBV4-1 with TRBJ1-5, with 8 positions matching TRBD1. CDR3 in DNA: TGCGCCAGCAGCCGATCCGGACAGGGAAGCCAGCCCCAGCATTTT. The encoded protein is CASSRSGQGSQPQHF.